What follows are 14 T cell receptor beta chains derived from one specimen sequenced in a study of OX40 agonist ivuxolimab in advanced cancers. The repertoire was sequenced with immunoSEQ multiplex PCR; TCRdb's copy has only in-frame clones and lacks some. The data show 70,000 or so clones, with over 75% seen just once and 6% to 7.5% held by the top ten. Sample: CD4+ or CD8+ T cells sorted from blood, taken in a trial of the OX40 agonist ivuxolimab. All receptors come from an adult with an advanced solid tumor such as melanoma, head and neck, liver or kidney cancer.

V gene TRBV29-1 combines with J gene TRBJ1-1; possible D gene TRBD1, 5 bases. Trimming pared 0 bases from V and 5 bases from J, leaving 13 bases between. CDR1 and CDR2 from the germline V gene are SQVTM and ANQGSEA. The CDR3 sequence is 14 residues long. The CDR3 region has the DNA TGCAGCGTTGAAGAACGGGGGGGTAGAACTGAAGCTTTCTTT. Amino acid sequence: CSVEERGGRTEAFF.

The rearrangement links TRBV5-1 to TRBJ2-1; weak D call: TRBD1 (5 bases). The CDR3 runs 14 residues. With 4 bases removed from V and 4 bases from J, the gap between germline ends came to 12 bases. Germline lookup yields CDR1 SGHRS and CDR2 YFSETQ. The CDR3 nucleotides are TGCGCCAGCAGCAGGGGCGGATCGTACAATGAGCAGTTCTTC. It encodes CASSRGGSYNEQFF.

This clone was seen a single time. The chain carries TRBV30 and TRBJ1-3; no firm D call. Germline V CDR1 and CDR2: GTSNPN, SVGIG (reference sequence). CDR3 length equals 15 residues. With 0 bases removed from V and 0 bases from J, the gap between germline ends came to 9 bases. The CDR3 nucleotides are TGTGCCTGGAGTGTAGGCGGAAGCTCTGGAAACACCATATATTTT. It yields the protein CAWSVGGSSGNTIYF.

J is TRBJ1-5 and V is TRBV6-6, with 11 bases matching TRBD1. CDR1 and CDR2 (germline): MNHNY, SVGAGI (reference sequence). CDR3 size: 16 residues. V shed 2 bases, J shed 5 bases, and the junction held 5 bases outside the gene matches. CDR3 nucleotide sequence: TGTGCCAGCAGTTACCCGGGACAGGGGGGTGATCAGCCCCAGCATTTT. Translation: CASSYPGQGGDQPQHF.

The chain recombines TRBV7-9 with TRBJ1-1; 7 nucleotides align to TRBD1. This CDR3 is 19 amino acids long. Unmatched junction bases numbered 19, after V lost 5 bases and J lost 1 base. Germline CDR1 and CDR2: SEHNR and FQNEAQ (reference sequence). The CDR3 loop reads CASSHPKRRGREGNTEAFF. CDR3 bases: TGTGCCAGCAGCCACCCGAAGAGGAGGGGGCGGGAAGGGAACACTGAAGCTTTCTTT. The variable domain in full, completed from reference TRBV7-9 and TRBJ1-1, reads DTGVSQNPRHKITKRGQNVTFRCDPISEHNRLYWYRQTLGQGPEFLTYFQNEAQLEKSRLLSDRFSAERPKGSFSTLEIQRTEQGDSAMYLCASSHPKRRGREGNTEAFFGQGTRLTVV.

This clone has a handful of counts. This specimen includes other DNA sequences encoding the same CDR3. The chain has TRBV7-2 and TRBJ1-4, with a possible D match to TRBD1 (5 bases). Germline CDR1 SGHTA, CDR2 FQGNSA. V lost 5 bases to trimming and J lost 5 bases, with 12 bases between them. CDR3 length: 14 residues. The CDR3 loop reads CASSPEEGNEKLFF. The CDR3 DNA is TGTGCCAGCAGCCCTGAAGAGGGGAATGAAAAACTGTTTTTT.

As for this clone: In the same sample, other DNA sequences code for this CDR3. V usage is TRBV7-9 and J usage is TRBJ1-5; D not resolved. CDR3 size: 12 residues. The V end was cut by 4 bases, the J end by 2 bases, with 3 bases between. CDR1 is SEHNR and CDR2 is FQNEAQ in the germline V gene (reference sequence). The CDR3 protein is CASSWGNQPQHF. The DNA of the CDR3 is TGTGCCAGCAGCTGGGGCAATCAGCCCCAGCATTTT.

This rearrangement joins TRBV7-9 to TRBJ2-3; 9 positions match TRBD1. Trimming took 4 bases from V and 4 from J; bases not matched to a gene: 3. The CDR3 is 14 amino acids. The germline CDR1 and CDR2 sequences are SEHNR and FQNEAQ (reference sequence). The CDR3 sequence is CASSWGQGPDTQYF. The CDR3 nucleotides read TGTGCCAGCAGCTGGGGACAGGGACCAGATACGCAGTATTTT.

V gene TRBV29-1 combines with J gene TRBJ1-5; D gene uncertain. This CDR3 has 13 residues. Germline V gene data show CDR1 as SQVTM and CDR2 as ANQGSEA. V dropped 4 bases and J dropped 6 bases, with 13 bases sitting between them. Here the CDR3 DNA reads TGCAGCGTTGTGGCCCGGTGGGGTCAGCCCCAGCATTTT. This codes for CSVVARWGQPQHF.

This clone was found once. The chain combines TRBV6-1 with TRBJ2-5; D gene unclear. Trimming stripped 6 bases from V and 0 bases from J, with 14 bases between. Germline CDR1 reads MNHNS; CDR2 reads SASEGT. CDR3 length: 15 residues. The CDR3 region is CASRRRDRYQETQYF. The CDR3 bases are TGTGCCAGCAGGCGGAGAGATCGGTACCAAGAGACCCAGTACTTC.

The chain combines TRBV7-9 with TRBJ1-1; no firm D call. This CDR3 is 15 amino acids long. Germline V CDR1 and CDR2: SEHNR, FQNEAQ (reference sequence). Trimming took 1 base from V and 2 from J, leaving 11 bases between them. The CDR3 loop is CASSLVGELNTEAFF. The CDR3 nucleotides read TGTGCCAGCAGCTTAGTTGGGGAACTTAACACTGAAGCTTTCTTT.

The V and J genes are TRBV4-2 and TRBJ2-3; the D is unclear. Between the trimmed V and J ends, which lost 0 bases and 1 base, there was a span of 8 bases. This CDR3 spans 15 amino acids. Germline CDR1 is LGHNA and CDR2 is YNFKEQ. Here the CDR3 reads CASSQDRHGTDTQYF. The CDR3 nucleotides read TGTGCCAGCAGCCAAGATCGCCACGGCACAGATACGCAGTATTTT.

The chain is built from TRBV11-3 and TRBJ2-2, with no clear D. The CDR3 runs to 14 residues. Germline values: CDR1 SGHNT, CDR2 YENEEA. V gave up 7 bases and J gave up 4 bases, with 13 bases separating them. This chain's CDR3 is CASTPGHGTGELFF. The CDR3 DNA reads TGTGCCAGCACGCCGGGTCACGGCACCGGGGAGCTGTTTTTT.

The rearrangement uses TRBV5-1 and TRBJ2-6; D not certain. The CDR3 consists of 14 residues. CDR1 is SGHRS, CDR2 YFSETQ, per germline. V was trimmed by 4 bases and J by 0 bases, leaving 5 bases between them. CDR3 coding DNA: TGCGCCAGCAGCGGGGACTCTGGGGCCAACGTCCTGACTTTC. It yields the protein CASSGDSGANVLTF. The variable domain in full, with the rest retrieved from reference TRBV5-1 and TRBJ2-6, is KAGVTQTPRYLIKTRGQQVTLSCSPISGHRSVSWYQQTPGQGLQFLFEYFSETQRNKGNFPGRFSGRQFSNSRSEMNVSTLELGDSALYLCASSGDSGANVLTFGAGSRLTVL.